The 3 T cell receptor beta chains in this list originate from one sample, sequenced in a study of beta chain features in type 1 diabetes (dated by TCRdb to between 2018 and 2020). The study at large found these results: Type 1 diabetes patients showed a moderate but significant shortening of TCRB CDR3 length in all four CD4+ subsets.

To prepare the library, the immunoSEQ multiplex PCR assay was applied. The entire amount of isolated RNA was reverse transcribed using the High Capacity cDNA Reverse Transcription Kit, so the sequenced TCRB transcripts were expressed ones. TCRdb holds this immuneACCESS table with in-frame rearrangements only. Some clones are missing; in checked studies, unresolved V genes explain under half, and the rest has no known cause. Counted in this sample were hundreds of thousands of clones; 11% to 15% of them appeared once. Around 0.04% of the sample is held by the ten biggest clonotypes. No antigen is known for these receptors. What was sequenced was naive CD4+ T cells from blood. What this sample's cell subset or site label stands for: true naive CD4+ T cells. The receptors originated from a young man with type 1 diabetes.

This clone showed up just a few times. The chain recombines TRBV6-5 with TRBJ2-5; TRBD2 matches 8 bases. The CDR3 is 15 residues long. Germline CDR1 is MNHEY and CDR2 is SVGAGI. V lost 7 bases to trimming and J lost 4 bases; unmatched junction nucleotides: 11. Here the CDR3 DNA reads TGTGCCAGCACCAGCGGGGGAAGAGAGGGAGAGACCCAGTACTTC. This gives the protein CASTSGGREGETQYF.

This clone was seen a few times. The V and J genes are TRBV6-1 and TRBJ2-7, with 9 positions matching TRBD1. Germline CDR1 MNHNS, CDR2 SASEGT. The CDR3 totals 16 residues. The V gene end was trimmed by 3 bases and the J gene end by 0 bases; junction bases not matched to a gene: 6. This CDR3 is CASSDRGQGYSYEQYF. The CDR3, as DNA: TGTGCCAGCAGTGATCGAGGACAGGGGTACTCCTACGAGCAGTACTTC.

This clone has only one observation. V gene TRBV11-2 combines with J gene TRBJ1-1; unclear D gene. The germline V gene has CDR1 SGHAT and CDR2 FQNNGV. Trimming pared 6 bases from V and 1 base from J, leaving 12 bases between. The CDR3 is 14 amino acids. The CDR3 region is CASRQGRPNTEAFF. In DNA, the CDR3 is TGTGCCAGCAGACAAGGCAGGCCGAACACTGAAGCTTTCTTT.